The 8 T cell receptor beta chains presented below share a single source sample, sequenced in a study of T-cell memory formation after mild COVID-19. One entry per CDR3 protein results from TCRdb running MiXCR on the 5' RACE reads. The sample has more than 75,000 distinct CDR3 sequences, 20% to 30% seen once. The specimen sequenced was PBMCs or a T cell subset sorted from them (not recorded which). All receptors derive from a man younger than 35 who had mild COVID-19 (a few samples of this study predate the infection). Cell type and time point are not known.

This clonotype occurred a few times. The V call is TRBV3-1, the J call TRBJ1-3, with a possible D match to TRBD1 (6 bases). Germline assignment: CDR1 LGHDT and CDR2 YNNKEL (reference sequence). Trimming removed 5 bases from V and 0 bases from J, with 8 bases in between. The CDR3 totals 14 residues. This CDR3 is CASSGQYSGNTIYF. The CDR3 nucleotides read TGTGCCAGCAGCGGACAGTACTCTGGAAACACCATATATTTT.

The chain uses TRBV7-6 and TRBJ2-2; the match to TRBD2 covers 16 bases. CDR1 and CDR2 from the germline V gene are SGHVS and FNYEAQ. This CDR3 has 20 residues. Losses at the gene ends were 1 base for V and 5 bases for J; bases not matched to a gene: 10. The CDR3 region has the DNA TGTGCCAGCAGCTTAGTCGAGGGACTAGCGGGGGGGCCTTGGACCGGGGAGCTGTTTTTT. Translating gives CASSLVEGLAGGPWTGELFF.

The sample holds a few counts of this clonotype. The chain recombines TRBV27 with TRBJ2-3; 7 bases match TRBD1. In germline, CDR1 is MNHEY, CDR2 SMNVEV (reference sequence). V shed 3 bases and J 2 bases; nucleotides not matched to a gene: 5. This CDR3 region has 15 residues. The CDR3 coding sequence is TGTGCCAGCAGTTTTGGGGACAGATACACAGATACGCAGTATTTT. This sequence encodes CASSFGDRYTDTQYF.

V gene TRBV27 combines with J gene TRBJ1-2; D unresolved. This CDR3 is 15 amino acids long. Germline V CDR1 and CDR2: MNHEY, SMNVEV (reference sequence). Trimming pared 4 bases from V and 4 bases from J, leaving 16 bases between. CDR3 bases: TGTGCCAGCAGTTATACCCCCTCCGACCTCTATGGCTACACCTTC. This translates into CASSYTPSDLYGYTF.

V and J are TRBV13 and TRBJ2-3; D ambiguous. CDR3 size: 14 residues. Germline CDR1 PRHDT, CDR2 FYEKMQ (reference sequence). Between the trimmed V and J ends, which lost 4 bases and 6 bases, there was a span of 14 bases. CDR3 residues: CASSSGPRADTQYF. In DNA, the CDR3 is TGTGCCAGCAGCTCTGGACCCCGAGCGGATACGCAGTATTTT.

This chain joins TRBV6-5 and TRBJ2-2, with TRBD1 as a possible D gene (5 bases). The CDR3 runs 17 residues. CDR1 and CDR2 (germline): MNHEY, SVGAGI. Trimming pared 7 bases from V and 5 bases from J, leaving 23 bases between. The CDR3 DNA sequence: TGTGCCAGCACTCTCGGTGTGGGGCCGGTAGGGACCGGGGAGCTGTTTTTT. Translation: CASTLGVGPVGTGELFF.

This clonotype has only a few counts. The chain combines TRBV18 with TRBJ1-1; no clear D. CDR3 length equals 13 residues. The V and J ends lost 3 bases and 0 bases respectively, with 5 bases between them. The V gene's germline CDR1 is KGHSH and CDR2 LQKENI. CDR3 sequence reads: CASSPELNTEAFF. In nucleotides, the CDR3 is TGTGCCAGCTCACCGGAATTGAACACTGAAGCTTTCTTT.

The rearrangement links TRBV14 to TRBJ2-3, with unresolved D. Per the germline V gene, CDR1 is SGHDN and CDR2 is FVKESK. This CDR3 comprises 13 residues. V was cut by 0 bases and J by 6 bases, with 7 bases left in between. In nucleotides, the CDR3 is TGTGCCAGCAGCCAAGATCGCAGGGATACGCAGTATTTT. It translates to CASSQDRRDTQYF.